A single sample is the source of the 5 T cell receptor beta chains below, sequenced in a study of CD8 T cells in Susac syndrome. With random hexamers, 0.5 to 1 ug RNA was reverse transcribed. TCRdb reprocessed the immunoSEQ multiplex PCR reads via MiXCR and lists one record per CDR3 protein. The table lists 400,000 to 550,000 distinct CDR3 sequences, 85% to 90% of them singletons. What was sequenced was CD8+ T cells from PBMCs. These receptors originate from a human donor with multiple sclerosis.

This chain links TRBV5-1 with TRBJ2-7, with D unresolved. Germline CDR1 reads SGHRS; CDR2 reads YFSETQ. V dropped 4 bases and J dropped 3 bases, with 14 bases sitting between them. CDR3 length: 14 residues. CDR3 in DNA: TGCGCCAGCAGCGTTTTCCCGAGAGGCTACGAGCAGTACTTC. Translated: CASSVFPRGYEQYF.

This clonotype was counted only a few times. The rearrangement uses TRBV18 and TRBJ2-1, with 12 nucleotides matching TRBD1. The CDR3 has 14 amino acids. CDR1 KGHSH and CDR2 LQKENI come from the germline V gene. Trimming removed 3 bases from V and 6 bases from J; junction bases left unmatched: 0. CDR3 bases: TGTGCCAGCTCACCGGGACAGGGGGCCAATGAGCAGTTCTTC. Amino acid sequence: CASSPGQGANEQFF.

The chain carries TRBV5-4 and TRBJ1-5, with D hard to call. CDR3 length: 14 amino acids. Deletions cut 0 bases from V and 5 bases from J, with 9 bases between. The V gene's germline CDR1 is SGHNT and CDR2 YYREEE (reference sequence). The CDR3 region has the DNA TGTGCCAGCAGCTTGGGACCCGAACATCAGCCCCAGCATTTT. Translated: CASSLGPEHQPQHF. The full variable domain, rest sourced from reference TRBV5-4 and TRBJ1-5, is ETGVTQSPTHLIKTRGQQVTLRCSSQSGHNTVSWYQQALGQGPQFIFQYYREEENGRGNFPPRFSGLQFPNYSSELNVNALELDDSALYLCASSLGPEHQPQHFGDGTRLSIL.

The DNA for the CDR3 is TGCGCCAGCAGCCAAGAATCTAGCCTCGATGAGCAGTTCTTC. It is translated as CASSQESSLDEQFF. V gene TRBV4-1 combines with J gene TRBJ2-1; D is perhaps TRBD2 (5 bases). V lost 0 bases to trimming and J lost 8 bases, with 11 bases between them. There are 14 residues in the CDR3. Germline loops: CDR1 MGHRA, CDR2 YSYEKL.

V usage is TRBV20-1 and J usage is TRBJ1-2, with 7 bases identical to TRBD1. This CDR3 comprises 11 residues. V lost 7 bases to trimming and J lost 3 bases; unmatched junction nucleotides: 2. Germline CDR1 reads DFQATT; CDR2 reads SNEGSKA (reference sequence). The CDR3 DNA reads TGCAGTGTTGGGACAGACTATGGCTACACCTTC. Translating gives CSVGTDYGYTF.